The clone carrying this T cell receptor beta chain showed up many times. What it binds is unknown. The sample belongs to a study of T cells in Graves' hyperthyroidism and ophthalmopathy. RNA transcripts provided the source from which TCR beta CDR3 regions were amplified. The HTBI primer set drove a first-round RT-PCR of the TCR CDR3. TCRdb fed the multiplex PCR reads into MiXCR, producing one record per CDR3 protein. In the table there are about 560,000 distinct CDR3 sequences, approximately 15% of which are singletons. Exclusion of patients followed from uncontrolled infection, other autoimmune disease, pregnancy or lactation. The germline gives CDR1 LGHDT, CDR2 YNNKEL (reference sequence). The CDR3 runs 14 residues. J gave up 6 bases and V 4 bases, and 4 bases lay outside the gene matches. The study's findings and limits: Separation of ophthalmopathy from stable hyperthyroidism was achieved by a 13 V-J model.

The chain combines TRBV3-1 with TRBJ2-7, with 12 bases fitting TRBD2. The sequence came from a young woman with Graves' hyperthyroidism. Sequencing was performed on blood. The CDR3 coding sequence is TGTGCCAGCAGCCCCCTAGCGGGAGGGCCCGAGCAGTACTTC. Amino acids: CASSPLAGGPEQYF.